These 9 T cell receptor beta chains originate from one sample sequenced in a study of T cells after yellow fever vaccination. MiXCR, applied by TCRdb to the 5' RACE reads, yields one record per CDR3 protein. The sample includes a few hundred thousand distinct CDR3 sequences, about a sixth of them seen just once. The starting material was PBMCs, obtained 5 days after the first yellow fever vaccination. The receptors were gathered from a man between 18 and 35 years old who received the YFV17D yellow fever vaccine.

Only a few counts were recorded for this clonotype. The genes are TRBV4-1 and TRBJ1-1; tentative D call: TRBD1 (5 bases). CDR1 is MGHRA and CDR2 is YSYEKL in the germline V gene. With 0 bases removed from V and 11 bases from J, the gap between germline ends came to 22 bases. This CDR3 is 16 amino acids long. In DNA form, the CDR3 reads TGCGCCAGCAGCCAAGAACAGGTCAACCTGGGACGGGACGCTTTCTTT. Translating it yields CASSQEQVNLGRDAFF.

In its sample, this clonotype was seen a few times. The J gene is TRBJ2-7, the V gene TRBV4-3; no firm D call. The CDR3 totals 16 residues. Germline assignment: CDR1 LGHNA and CDR2 YSLEER. Trimming removed 4 bases at V and 0 bases at J, with 16 bases between. CDR3 in amino acids: CASSLSFGGDSYEQYF. The CDR3, as DNA: TGCGCCAGCAGCCTGAGTTTTGGCGGAGACTCCTACGAGCAGTACTTC.

This clonotype was seen more than once but under ten times. CDR3 DNA sequence: TGCAGCGTTGCGAAGAACACCGGGGAGCTGTTTTTT. This encodes CSVAKNTGELFF. This rearrangement joins TRBV29-1 to TRBJ2-2; D gene ambiguous. The CDR3 has 12 amino acids. Germline CDR1 is SQVTM and CDR2 is ANQGSEA. V was trimmed by 4 bases and J by 1 base, leaving 4 bases between them.

The chain employs TRBV11-2 and TRBJ1-5; tentatively, D is TRBD1 (6 bases). Trimming removed 4 bases from V and 5 bases from J, with 15 bases in between. Germline-derived CDR1 and CDR2 are SGHAT and FQNNGV. CDR3 size: 15 residues. This CDR3 is CASSYGAGAHQPQHF. In DNA, the CDR3 is TGTGCCAGCAGCTATGGGGCGGGGGCGCATCAGCCCCAGCATTTT.

This clonotype was seen more than once but under ten times. The gene calls are TRBV29-1 and TRBJ2-7; the D gene is possibly TRBD1 (6 bases). CDR3 length equals 12 residues. Germline CDR1 and CDR2: SQVTM and ANQGSEA. The CDR3 sequence is CSALDSYYEQYF. In nucleotides, the CDR3 is TGCAGTGCCCTGGACAGCTATTACGAGCAGTACTTC.

There are many counts of this clonotype. V and J are TRBV27 and TRBJ2-2, with 7 positions matching TRBD1. The V and J ends lost 6 bases and 4 bases, in that order; junction bases with no gene match: 2. Germline V gene sequence: CDR1 MNHEY, CDR2 SMNVEV (reference sequence). This CDR3 comprises 13 residues. CDR3 in amino acids: CASRTGLTGELFF. In DNA form, the CDR3 reads TGTGCCAGCAGGACAGGGCTCACCGGGGAGCTGTTTTTT.

This clonotype has ten or more counts. This chain uses TRBV5-5 with TRBJ2-1; 10 bases are a match to TRBD2. Germline CDR1 and CDR2: SGHKS and YYEKEE (reference sequence). Trimming removed 2 bases from V and 6 bases from J; junction bases left unmatched: 5. This CDR3 region has 15 residues. The CDR3 spells CASSFLSGGINEQFF. CDR3 DNA: TGTGCCAGCAGCTTTCTTAGCGGGGGGATCAATGAGCAGTTCTTC.

The chain combines TRBV18 with TRBJ2-1; 11 nucleotides agree with TRBD2. Per germline, CDR1 KGHSH and CDR2 LQKENI. With V trimmed by 3 bases and J by 7 bases, 5 bases remained unmatched. The CDR3 length is 15 residues. The CDR3 loop is CASSPTSGAANEQFF. The CDR3 nucleotides read TGTGCCAGCTCACCGACTAGCGGGGCGGCGAATGAGCAGTTCTTC.

This clonotype was seen a handful of times. The chain couples TRBV7-9 to TRBJ1-1, with TRBD1 as a possible D gene (5 bases). Germline values: CDR1 SEHNR, CDR2 FQNEAQ (reference sequence). This CDR3 spans 11 amino acids. With 2 bases removed from V and 11 bases from J, the gap between germline ends came to 9 bases. As DNA, the CDR3 is TGTGCCAGCAGCTTATTCAAGGGGGCTTTCTTT. This codes for CASSLFKGAFF. Supplemented by reference TRBV7-9 and TRBJ1-1, the full variable domain reads DTGVSQNPRHKITKRGQNVTFRCDPISEHNRLYWYRQTLGQGPEFLTYFQNEAQLEKSRLLSDRFSAERPKGSFSTLEIQRTEQGDSAMYLCASSLFKGAFFGQGTRLTVV.